This T cell receptor beta chain stems from a study of blood T cell repertoires in COVID-19. Cohort 3 recovered donors had two negative PCRs, clearance, or symptom resolution. Authors' data handling: Amplification of reference gene primers provided the estimated nucleated cell counts. Clones were sequenced by immunoSEQ multiplex PCR, and TCRdb holds only the in-frame ones, with some missing. V and J calls and clone size are as listed in that table; D and trimming were resolved from the DNA. The sample includes around 180,000 clones, under 90% of them seen just once. The CDR3 loop spans 17 amino acids. CDR1 is LNHDA, CDR2 SQIVND, per germline (reference sequence). V lost 8 bases to trimming and J lost 5 bases, with 27 bases between them.

The V call is TRBV19, the J call TRBJ1-2, with D perhaps matching TRBD1 (6 bases). The sample taken for sequencing was PBMCs or T cells enriched from blood (not recorded which). The clonotype was recovered from a man aged 45-65 years who had recovered from COVID-19. CDR3 bases: TGTGCCAGTTCCGACTCTCCCCCCGGACAGAGATTTTATGGCTACACCTTC. This codes for CASSDSPPGQRFYGYTF.